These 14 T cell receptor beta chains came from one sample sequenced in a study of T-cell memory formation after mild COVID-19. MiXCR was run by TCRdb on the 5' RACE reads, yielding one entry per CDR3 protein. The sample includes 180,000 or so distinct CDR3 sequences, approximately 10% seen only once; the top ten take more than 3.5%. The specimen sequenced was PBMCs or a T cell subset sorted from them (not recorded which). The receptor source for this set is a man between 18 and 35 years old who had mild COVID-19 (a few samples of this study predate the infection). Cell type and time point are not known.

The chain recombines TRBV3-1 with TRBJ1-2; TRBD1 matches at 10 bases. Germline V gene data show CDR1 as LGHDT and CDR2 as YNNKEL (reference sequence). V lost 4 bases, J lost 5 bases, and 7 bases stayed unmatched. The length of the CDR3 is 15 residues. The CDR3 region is CASSPRDRGGYGYTF. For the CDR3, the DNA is TGTGCCAGCAGCCCCCGGGACAGGGGTGGGTATGGCTACACCTTC. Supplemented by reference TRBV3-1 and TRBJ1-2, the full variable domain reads DTAVSQTPKYLVTQMGNDKSIKCEQNLGHDTMYWYKQDSKKFLKIMFSYNNKELIINETVPNRFSPKSPDKAHLNLHINSLELGDSAVYFCASSPRDRGGYGYTFGSGTRLTVV.

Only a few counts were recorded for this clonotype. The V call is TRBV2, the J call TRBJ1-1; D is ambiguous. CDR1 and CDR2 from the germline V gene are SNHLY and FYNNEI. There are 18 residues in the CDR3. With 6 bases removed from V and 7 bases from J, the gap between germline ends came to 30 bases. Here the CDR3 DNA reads TGTGCCAGCAGCCCGGATCTGCGAACCAGACTCATAAGGGTTGAAGCTTTCTTT. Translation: CASSPDLRTRLIRVEAFF.

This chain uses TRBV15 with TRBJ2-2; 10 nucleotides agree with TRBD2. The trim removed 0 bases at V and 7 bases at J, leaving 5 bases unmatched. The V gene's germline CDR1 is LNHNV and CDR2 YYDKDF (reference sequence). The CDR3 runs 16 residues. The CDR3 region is CATSRDLAGAGGELFF. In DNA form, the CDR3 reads TGTGCCACCAGCAGAGACCTAGCGGGGGCCGGCGGGGAGCTGTTTTTT.

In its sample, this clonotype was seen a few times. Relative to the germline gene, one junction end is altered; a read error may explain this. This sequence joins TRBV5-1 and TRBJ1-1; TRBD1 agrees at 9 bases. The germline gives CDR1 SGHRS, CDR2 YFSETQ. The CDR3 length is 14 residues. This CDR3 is CASRLDRGNTEAFF. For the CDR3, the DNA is TGCGCCAGCAGATTGGACAGGGGGAACACTGAAGCTTTCTTT.

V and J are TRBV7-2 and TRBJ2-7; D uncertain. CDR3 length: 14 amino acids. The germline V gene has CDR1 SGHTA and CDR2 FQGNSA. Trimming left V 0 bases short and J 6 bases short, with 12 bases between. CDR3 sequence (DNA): TGTGCCAGCAGCTTAGCGGGTCGGCAAGGCGAGCAGTACGTC. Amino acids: CASSLAGRQGEQYV.

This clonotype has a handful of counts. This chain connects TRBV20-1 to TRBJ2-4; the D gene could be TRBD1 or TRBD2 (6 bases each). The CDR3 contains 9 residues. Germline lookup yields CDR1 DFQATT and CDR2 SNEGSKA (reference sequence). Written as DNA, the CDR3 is TGCAGGGGGGCGGGACAAGAGTACTTC. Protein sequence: CRGAGQEYF.

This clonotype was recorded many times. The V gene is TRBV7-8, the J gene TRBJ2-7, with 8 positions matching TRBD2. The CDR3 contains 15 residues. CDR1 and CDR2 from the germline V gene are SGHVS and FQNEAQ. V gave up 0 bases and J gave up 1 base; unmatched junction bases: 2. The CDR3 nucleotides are TGTGCCAGCAGCTTAGCAGCGGGGGAGTCCTACGAGCAGTACTTC. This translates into CASSLAAGESYEQYF.

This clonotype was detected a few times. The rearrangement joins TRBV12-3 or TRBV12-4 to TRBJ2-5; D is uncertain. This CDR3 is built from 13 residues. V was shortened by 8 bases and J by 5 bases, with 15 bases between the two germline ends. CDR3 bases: TGTGCCAGCGAAAGTGGGTCTGGGGAGACCCAGTACTTC. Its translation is CASESGSGETQYF.

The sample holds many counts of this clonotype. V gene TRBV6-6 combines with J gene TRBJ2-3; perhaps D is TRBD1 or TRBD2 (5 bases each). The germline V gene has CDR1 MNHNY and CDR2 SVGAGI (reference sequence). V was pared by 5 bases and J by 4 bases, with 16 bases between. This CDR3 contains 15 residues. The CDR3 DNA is TGTGCCAGCAGTCCCTCTGGGGGTTTCGCAGATACGCAGTATTTT. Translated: CASSPSGGFADTQYF.

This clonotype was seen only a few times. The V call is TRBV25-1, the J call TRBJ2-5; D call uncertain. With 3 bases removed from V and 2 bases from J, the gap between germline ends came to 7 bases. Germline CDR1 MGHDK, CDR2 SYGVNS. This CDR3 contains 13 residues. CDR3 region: CASSDTVQETQYF. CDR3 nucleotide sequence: TGTGCCAGCAGTGACACGGTACAAGAGACCCAGTACTTC.

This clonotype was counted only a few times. CDR3 nucleotide sequence: TGTGCCAGCAGCCAAGCAGCCCAAGCGGGGGAGTACGAGCAGTACGTC. Its protein product is CASSQAAQAGEYEQYV. The rearrangement links TRBV3-2 to TRBJ2-7; TRBD2 is taken as the D call from the table, unchecked against the DNA. TRBV3-2 is designated a pseudogene. CDR3 length equals 16 residues.

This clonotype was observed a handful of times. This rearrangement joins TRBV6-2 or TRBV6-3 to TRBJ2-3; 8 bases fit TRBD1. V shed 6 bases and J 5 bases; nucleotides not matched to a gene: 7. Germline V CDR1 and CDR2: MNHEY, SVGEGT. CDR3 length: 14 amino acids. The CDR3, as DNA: TGTGCCAGCAGCCATCGACAGGGGATAGATACGCAGTATTTT. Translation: CASSHRQGIDTQYF.

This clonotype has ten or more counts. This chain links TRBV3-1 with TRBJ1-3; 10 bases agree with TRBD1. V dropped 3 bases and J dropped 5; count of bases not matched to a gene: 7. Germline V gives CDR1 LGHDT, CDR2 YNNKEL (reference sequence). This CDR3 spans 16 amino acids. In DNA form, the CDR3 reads TGTGCCAGCAGCCAGTCCCGGGACAGGGGAAGAAACACCATATATTTT. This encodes CASSQSRDRGRNTIYF.

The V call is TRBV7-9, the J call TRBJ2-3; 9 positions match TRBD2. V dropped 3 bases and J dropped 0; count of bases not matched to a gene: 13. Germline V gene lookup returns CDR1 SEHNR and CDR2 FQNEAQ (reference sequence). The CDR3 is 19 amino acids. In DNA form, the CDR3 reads TGTGCCAGCAGCTTTACCGGGACTAGCAGACCCACTAGCACAGATACGCAGTATTTT. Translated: CASSFTGTSRPTSTDTQYF.